The clone carrying this T cell receptor beta chain appeared a few times. The antigen is undetermined. The data are from a study of T cells in Graves' hyperthyroidism and ophthalmopathy. Looked up from germline, CDR1 is SGHTA and CDR2 is FQGTGA. Deletions cut 5 bases from V and 0 bases from J, with 16 bases between. The CDR3 sequence is 17 residues long. TCR beta CDR3 regions were amplified from RNA. Using the HTBI primer set, a first-round RT-PCR was run on the TCR CDR3. TCRdb passed the multiplex PCR reads through MiXCR, listing each CDR3 protein once. The data show around 380,000 distinct CDR3 sequences, roughly 14% seen once. General study findings and limits: Ophthalmopathy onset followed model prediction by a median roughly six months.

The sample of blood was obtained at first hyperthyroidism diagnosis (before any ophthalmopathy symptoms). Using around 10 ml of fresh peripheral blood, PBMCs were prepared. Sequencing was performed on blood. The chain is built from TRBV7-3 and TRBJ2-2; D is possibly TRBD2 (7 bases). The sequence was collected from a man aged 25-45 years with Graves' hyperthyroidism that later progressed to Graves' ophthalmopathy. As DNA, the CDR3 is TGTGCCAGCAGCCGGAGTGGGGGGGCCGCGAACACCGGGGAGCTGTTTTTT. Translating it yields CASSRSGGAANTGELFF.